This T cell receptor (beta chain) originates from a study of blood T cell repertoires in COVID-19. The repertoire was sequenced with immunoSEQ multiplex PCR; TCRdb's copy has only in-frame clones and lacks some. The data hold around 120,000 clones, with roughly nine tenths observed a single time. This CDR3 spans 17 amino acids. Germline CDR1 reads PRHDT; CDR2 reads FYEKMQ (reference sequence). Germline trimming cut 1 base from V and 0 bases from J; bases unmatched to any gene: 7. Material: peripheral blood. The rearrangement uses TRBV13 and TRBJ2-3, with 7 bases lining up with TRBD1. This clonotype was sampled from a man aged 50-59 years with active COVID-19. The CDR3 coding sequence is TGTGCCAGCAGCTTAGCGACCGGGACAGCTAGCACAGATACGCAGTATTTT. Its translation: CASSLATGTASTDTQYF.